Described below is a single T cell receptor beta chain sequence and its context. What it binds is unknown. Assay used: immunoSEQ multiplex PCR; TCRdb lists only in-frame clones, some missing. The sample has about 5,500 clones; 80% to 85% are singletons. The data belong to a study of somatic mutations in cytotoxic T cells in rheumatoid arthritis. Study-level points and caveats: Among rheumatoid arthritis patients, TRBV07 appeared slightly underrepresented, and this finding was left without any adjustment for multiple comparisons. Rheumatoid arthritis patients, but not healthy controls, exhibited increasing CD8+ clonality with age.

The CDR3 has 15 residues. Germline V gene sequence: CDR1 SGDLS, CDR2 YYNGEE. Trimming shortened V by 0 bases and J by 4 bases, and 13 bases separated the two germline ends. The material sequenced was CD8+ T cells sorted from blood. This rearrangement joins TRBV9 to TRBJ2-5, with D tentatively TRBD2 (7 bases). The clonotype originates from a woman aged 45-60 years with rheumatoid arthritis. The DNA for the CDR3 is TGTGCCAGCAGCGTAGGTCGGGGGGCGGTAGAGACCCAGTACTTC. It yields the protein CASSVGRGAVETQYF.